Listed here is a single T cell receptor beta chain. What it binds is unknown. Time point indicated: newly diagnosed GD, antithyroid drugs for less than 3 months. Isolated PBMC RNA provided the starting material for the TCR library. V gave up 1 base and J gave up 1 base, with 13 bases separating them. The CDR3 extends over 16 amino acids. Germline CDR1 is KGHSH and CDR2 is LQKENI. This specimen comes from a study of regulatory T cells in long-lasting Graves disease. Sequencing libraries for TCR beta were prepared with iRepertoire HTBI primers and Arm-PCR of CDR3 regions. One entry per CDR3 protein, called by TCRdb with MiXCR from the multiplex PCR reads. The sample has about 450,000 distinct CDR3 sequences; around 15% are singletons. Findings and caveats of the study: Thyroid tissue went unexamined; only peripheral blood was analyzed. Patients with persistent Graves' had lower TCR diversity than newly diagnosed patients.

These data also formed part of another study, on T cells in Graves' hyperthyroidism and ophthalmopathy. Per that paper: Carried out on the TCR CDR3, a first-round RT-PCR used the HTBI primer set.

The genes are TRBV18 and TRBJ2-5; D ambiguous. The source is a woman between 50 and 59 years old with Graves disease. The sequenced sample was peripheral blood mononuclear cells (PBMCs), obtained at new diagnosis, from a patient treated with antithyroid drugs. This chain's CDR3 is CASSPLTAASQETQYF. In DNA, the CDR3 is TGTGCCAGCTCACCACTAACTGCTGCTAGCCAAGAGACCCAGTACTTC.